Listed below are T cell receptor beta chains from one sample, sequenced in a study of T cells in localized non-small cell lung cancer. Here immunoSEQ multiplex PCR was the method, and the copy in TCRdb shows in-frame clones only, minus some. This table has 7,900 or so clones, around 56% appearing once. The material sequenced was lymph node tissue, taken before any cancer treatment. Receptors originate from a male donor aged 60 or over with stage I squamous cell lung carcinoma. CDR3s include the opening cysteine and the closing phenylalanine or tryptophan. A D gene is named only where the DNA matches it firmly. For some rows the clone size is stated as once, few or many, or as a class when expanded; others skip it.

cdr3_nt cdr3_aa clone_size d_call j_call v_call
TGCAGCGTTGCCCGGACAGCAACTAATGAAAAACTGTTTTTT CSVARTATNEKLFF NA NA TRBJ1-4 TRBV29-1
TGTGCCAGCAGGAACGGGAAGAGAGGCCTGAACACTGAAGCTTTCTTT CASRNGKRGLNTEAFF few NA TRBJ1-1 TRBV11-3
TGCGCCAGCAGTCACCGGGGCCTCACCGGGGAGCTGTTTTTT CASSHRGLTGELFF NA NA TRBJ2-2 TRBV1
TGTGCCAGCAGTTACTCTGCAGGAGGCAATGAGCAGTTCTTC CASSYSAGGNEQFF few NA TRBJ2-1 TRBV6-8
TGTGCCTGGAGGATGAGCGGGAGGTTGAGCGAGCAGTACTTC CAWRMSGRLSEQYF NA TRBD2 TRBJ2-7 TRBV30
TGTGCCAGCAGCCCTATGGTTGCAGATACGCAGTATTTT CASSPMVADTQYF NA NA TRBJ2-3 TRBV7-4
TGTGCCAGCAGAGTCCGTCCGTCCTCCTACGAGCAGTACTTC CASRVRPSSYEQYF NA NA TRBJ2-7 TRBV7-7
TGCGCCAGCAGTGAGTCAAGCGGGAGGATTCTTGAGCAGTTCTTC CASSESSGRILEQFF NA TRBD2 TRBJ2-1 TRBV10-2
TGTGCCACCAGAGGGGATGGGGACAGCACGAAACAAGAGACCCAGTACTTC CATRGDGDSTKQETQYF NA TRBD1 TRBJ2-5 TRBV6-8
TGTGCCAGCAGCGCGGTCCACAGGGGGCTGGGGCAAGAGACCCAGTACTTC CASSAVHRGLGQETQYF few TRBD1 TRBJ2-5 TRBV11-3
TGTGCCTGGAGTCCCGGGAGAGGAAACACCATATATTTT CAWSPGRGNTIYF NA NA TRBJ1-3 TRBV30
TGTGCCAGCAGTCCCTCTAACAGAAACATTCAGTACTTC CASSPSNRNIQYF NA NA TRBJ2-4 TRBV28
TGTGCCTGGTATAAGAAGGGATCCTACGAGCAGTACTTC CAWYKKGSYEQYF NA NA TRBJ2-7 TRBV30
TGTGCTAGCAGCTTAAGACTAGCGACGCTTACCGGGGAGTTGTTTTTT CASSLRLATLTGELFF NA TRBD2 TRBJ2-2 TRBV7-8
TGTGCCAGCAGTGGCACTGCTGGGGCCAACGTCCTGACTTTC CASSGTAGANVLTF NA NA TRBJ2-6 TRBV28
TGTGCCTGGAGTGCTACAGGGGATGGCCAGCCCCAGCATTTT CAWSATGDGQPQHF NA TRBD1 TRBJ1-5 TRBV30